The 25 T cell receptor beta chains listed next were all sequenced from one sample in a study of cytomegalovirus exposure and HLA in healthy donors. Vbeta (60) and Jbeta (13) primers were used in the PCR. Assay used: immunoSEQ multiplex PCR; TCRdb lists only in-frame clones, some missing. The table records around 92,000 clones, 65% to 80% of them present only once. Sequencing used PBMCs. The receptors here all came from a female donor in good health and CMV-seropositive.

The rearrangement links TRBV2 to TRBJ2-7; 8 positions agree with TRBD1. Germline lookup yields CDR1 SNHLY and CDR2 FYNNEI. The CDR3 spans 16 residues. With 8 bases clipped from V and 4 bases from J, the junction kept 16 bases outside the gene matches. Here the CDR3 DNA reads TGTGCCAGCCCACGTGCCGGACAGGGAGGTGTGTACGAGCAGTACTTC. It yields the protein CASPRAGQGGVYEQYF.

The chain combines TRBV6-5 with TRBJ2-2; the match to TRBD1 covers 7 bases. This CDR3 has 15 residues. The V segment lost 4 bases and the J segment 7 bases; nucleotides outside the gene matches: 9. From germline, CDR1 is MNHEY and CDR2 SVGAGI. CDR3 DNA: TGTGCCAGCAGTTCTAGACAGGGTGTGAGCGGGGAGCTGTTTTTT. Amino acid sequence: CASSSRQGVSGELFF.

The J gene is TRBJ1-4, the V gene TRBV9; 12 nucleotides align to TRBD1. The CDR3 spans 16 residues. Losses at the gene ends were 4 bases for V and 9 bases for J; bases not matched to a gene: 10. Germline V CDR1 and CDR2: SGDLS, YYNGEE. The CDR3 here is CASSLGTGGAEKKLFF. The DNA for the CDR3 is TGTGCCAGCAGCCTCGGGACAGGGGGCGCGGAAAAAAAACTGTTTTTT.

V usage is TRBV7-9 and J usage is TRBJ1-4, with TRBD1 matching over 8 bases. V shed 3 bases, J shed 8 bases, and the junction held 5 bases outside the gene matches. The CDR3 extends over 14 amino acids. Per germline, CDR1 SEHNR and CDR2 FQNEAQ (reference sequence). CDR3 nucleotide sequence: TGTGCCAGCAGCTTCTACAGGGGGGAGGAAAAACTGTTTTTT. As protein: CASSFYRGEEKLFF.

This chain links TRBV7-2 with TRBJ2-2, with a possible D match to TRBD1 (5 bases). Deletions cut 3 bases from V and 5 bases from J, with 7 bases between. Germline CDR1 reads SGHTA; CDR2 reads FQGNSA. The CDR3 consists of 13 residues. The CDR3 loop reads CASSFQGTGELFF. CDR3 coding DNA: TGTGCCAGCAGCTTTCAGGGAACCGGGGAGCTGTTTTTT.

This clone was observed a few times. V gene TRBV4-1 combines with J gene TRBJ2-7; 9 bases fit TRBD2. Germline V lookup: CDR1 MGHRA, CDR2 YSYEKL. This CDR3 has 16 residues. Trimming at V came to 0 bases and at J to 5 bases, leaving 8 bases not matched to a gene. The CDR3 loop reads CASSQEAGLAWDEQYF. The CDR3 nucleotides read TGCGCCAGCAGCCAAGAAGCCGGACTAGCGTGGGACGAGCAGTACTTC.

This rearrangement joins TRBV5-1 to TRBJ1-1, with 7 bases identical to TRBD1. Germline V gives CDR1 SGHRS, CDR2 YFSETQ. This CDR3 is built from 14 residues. Trimming at V came to 0 bases and at J to 4 bases, leaving 3 bases not matched to a gene. CDR3 DNA: TGCGCCAGCAGCTTGGCAGGGGGTGCCACTGAAGCTTTCTTT. Its protein product is CASSLAGGATEAFF.

The chain carries TRBV7-9 and TRBJ2-5, with D possibly matching TRBD1 (5 bases). CDR1 SEHNR and CDR2 FQNEAQ come from the germline V gene (reference sequence). Trimming took 5 bases from V and 2 from J, leaving 27 bases between them. The CDR3 runs 19 residues. CDR3 DNA: TGTGCCAGCAGCCCGCTCCGGCAGGGAAGAGTGGGAACACAAGAGACCCAGTACTTC. Protein: CASSPLRQGRVGTQETQYF.

The chain combines TRBV4-1 with TRBJ1-1, with a weak D call TRBD1 (6 bases). The V end was cut by 5 bases, the J end by 0 bases, with 7 bases between. The CDR3 has 13 amino acids. Germline CDR1 and CDR2: MGHRA and YSYEKL. Here the CDR3 DNA reads TGCGCCAGCAGCTACAGGGTGAACACTGAAGCTTTCTTT. Amino acid sequence: CASSYRVNTEAFF.

The J gene is TRBJ1-2, the V gene TRBV11-3, with TRBD1 matching 9 bases. The CDR3 sequence is 12 residues long. Germline trimming cut 4 bases from V and 13 bases from J; bases unmatched to any gene: 7. Germline values: CDR1 SGHNT, CDR2 YENEEA. The chain's CDR3 is CASSSTNRGPTF. In DNA, the CDR3 is TGTGCCAGCAGCTCCACTAACAGGGGGCCCACCTTC.

V and J are TRBV29-1 and TRBJ2-7; 11 nucleotides agree with TRBD2. Germline CDR1 is SQVTM and CDR2 is ANQGSEA. The CDR3 runs 20 residues. V shed 7 bases, J shed 2 bases, and the junction held 25 bases outside the gene matches. DNA of the CDR3: TGCAGCGCCCGGGGGTCGTCGGGGCGTTTGGGACTAGCGGCCCCCTACGAGCAGTACTTC. Encoded protein: CSARGSSGRLGLAAPYEQYF.

This clone occurred a few times. The chain joins TRBV5-6 to TRBJ1-4; TRBD1 aligns across 9 bases. The CDR3 is 14 amino acids. The junction had 3 bases not matched to a gene; V was cut back by 1 base and J by 8 bases. CDR1 SGHDT and CDR2 YYEEEE come from the germline V gene. CDR3 sequence: CASSLNRGQEKLFF. DNA for the CDR3: TGTGCCAGCAGCTTGAACAGGGGGCAAGAAAAACTGTTTTTT.

The chain employs TRBV4-2 and TRBJ2-4, with TRBD2 matching over 9 bases. Germline V gene lookup returns CDR1 LGHNA and CDR2 YNFKEQ. The CDR3 totals 16 residues. Trimming at V came to 4 bases and at J to 4 bases, leaving 8 bases not matched to a gene. For the CDR3, the DNA is TGTGCCAGCAGCCTCAATGCGGGAGGGTTTAAAAACATTCAGTACTTC. Its translation is CASSLNAGGFKNIQYF.

The chain recombines TRBV7-2 with TRBJ1-6; 8 positions match TRBD1. The CDR3 extends over 16 amino acids. V shed 2 bases and J 9 bases; nucleotides not matched to a gene: 9. Germline V lookup: CDR1 SGHTA, CDR2 FQGNSA. The chain's CDR3 is CASSLSDRGMRSPLHF. The DNA of the CDR3 is TGTGCCAGCAGCTTATCTGACAGGGGAATGCGTTCACCCCTCCACTTT.

The gene calls are TRBV25-1 and TRBJ1-2, with 7 bases lining up with TRBD1. Germline V CDR1 and CDR2: MGHDK, SYGVNS. V was pared by 4 bases and J by 1 base, with 9 bases of the junction left unmatched. CDR3 length: 16 residues. CDR3 nucleotide sequence: TGTGCCAGCAGTGGTTACGCCGGGACAGATAACTATGGCTACACCTTC. Its translation is CASSGYAGTDNYGYTF.

The V and J genes are TRBV21-1 and TRBJ2-1; the table's D call, TRBD2, has no DNA check behind it. TRBV21-1 is recorded as a pseudogene. The CDR3 extends over 16 amino acids. The CDR3 region has the DNA TGTGCCAGCAGCAAAAGGAAGCTAGCCGGTAGGAATGAGCAGTTCTTC. It yields the protein CASSKRKLAGRNEQFF.

The V call is TRBV30, the J call TRBJ2-4; the match to TRBD1 covers 7 bases. Per the germline V gene, CDR1 is GTSNPN and CDR2 is SVGIG (reference sequence). This CDR3 region has 15 residues. The trim removed 2 bases at V and 3 bases at J, leaving 7 bases unmatched. The CDR3: CAWSTTGTVKNIQYF. The CDR3 region has the DNA TGTGCCTGGAGTACAACCGGGACAGTCAAAAACATTCAGTACTTC.

The chain employs TRBV5-1 and TRBJ2-7; 10 nucleotides match TRBD2. Germline assignment: CDR1 SGHRS and CDR2 YFSETQ. The CDR3 is 18 residues long. J gave up 4 bases and V 5 bases, and 18 bases lay outside the gene matches. In nucleotides, the CDR3 is TGCGCCAGCAGGTCGGGACTAGCGTTCCCCTCTTTCCCTTACGAGCAGTACTTC. It is translated as CASRSGLAFPSFPYEQYF.

This chain connects TRBV21-1 to TRBJ2-7; TRBD2 is the table's D call, not checked against the DNA. TRBV21-1 is shown as a pseudogene. The CDR3 covers 13 residues. The DNA of the CDR3 is TGTGCCAGCAGCAAAGTGGGAGTATACGAGCAGTACTTC. As protein: CASSKVGVYEQYF.

This clone has more than one count but fewer than ten. CDR3 sequence: CASSRPGQLNTEAFF. In nucleotides, the CDR3 is TGTGCCAGCAGTCGCCCGGGACAGCTAAACACTGAAGCTTTCTTT. The rearrangement links TRBV28 to TRBJ1-1, with 7 bases identical to TRBD1. V gave up 5 bases and J gave up 2 bases; unmatched junction bases: 8. This CDR3 is built from 15 residues. The germline CDR1 and CDR2 sequences are MDHEN and SYDVKM. Using reference TRBV28 and TRBJ1-1 for the parts outside the CDR3, the full variable domain is DVKVTQSSRYLVKRTGEKVFLECVQDMDHENMFWYRQDPGLGLRLIYFSYDVKMKEKGDIPEGYSVSREKKERFSLILESASTNQTSMYLCASSRPGQLNTEAFFGQGTRLTVV.

This chain joins TRBV28 and TRBJ2-1; 8 bases align to TRBD1. The CDR3 is made up of 13 amino acids. CDR1 is MDHEN and CDR2 is SYDVKM in the germline V gene. The V gene end was trimmed by 8 bases and the J gene end by 8 bases; junction bases not matched to a gene: 8. CDR3 bases: TGTGCCAGCCGGGGCAGGGGGCGCGATGAGCAGTTCTTC. Protein sequence: CASRGRGRDEQFF.

This chain links TRBV4-3 with TRBJ2-1; 7 positions match TRBD1. The CDR3 totals 13 residues. Per germline, CDR1 LGHNA and CDR2 YSLEER. Trimming took 0 bases from V and 13 from J; bases not matched to a gene: 6. CDR3 in amino acids: CASSQDNRGIQFF. The CDR3 DNA is TGCGCCAGCAGCCAAGATAACAGGGGAATCCAGTTCTTC.

The chain couples TRBV6-4 to TRBJ1-6, with TRBD1 as a possible D gene (5 bases). Germline CDR1 MRHNA, CDR2 SNTAGT. Trimming took off 3 bases at V and 8 bases at J, with 11 bases between the two ends. The CDR3 covers 14 residues. The CDR3 DNA sequence: TGTGCCAGCAGTGAAGTGGGGCAGGATTCACCCCTCCACTTT. Encoded protein: CASSEVGQDSPLHF.

This clone was seen once. The chain recombines TRBV5-4 with TRBJ1-2; D may be TRBD1 (6 bases). Germline V lookup: CDR1 SGHNT, CDR2 YYREEE (reference sequence). This CDR3 is 16 amino acids long. The V end lost 0 bases, the J end lost 4 bases, and 16 bases lay between the germline ends. CDR3 in DNA: TGTGCCAGCAGCTTGGGGGACAAAACCGGGGCCTATGGCTACACCTTC. Encoded protein: CASSLGDKTGAYGYTF.

J is TRBJ1-1 and V is TRBV9, with 8 nucleotides matching TRBD1. This CDR3 is built from 14 residues. The V gene end was trimmed by 4 bases and the J gene end by 4 bases; junction bases not matched to a gene: 6. CDR1 and CDR2 from the germline V gene are SGDLS and YYNGEE. The CDR3 protein is CASSRRQGSTEAFF. CDR3 DNA: TGTGCCAGCAGCAGACGACAGGGGAGCACTGAAGCTTTCTTT.